This entry lists 19 T cell receptor beta chains sequenced from one sample in a study of T cells in Graves' hyperthyroidism and ophthalmopathy. The investigators amplified TCR beta CDR3 regions from RNA transcripts. First-round RT-PCR of the TCR CDR3 relied on the HTBI primer set. TCRdb reprocessed the multiplex PCR reads with MiXCR, giving one entry per CDR3 protein. The sample contains some 200,000 distinct CDR3 sequences, about 15% of which appear only once. Sequencing was carried out using blood. These receptors were taken from a woman between 45 and 60 years old with Graves' hyperthyroidism.

The table lists this clonotype with many counts. The chain has TRBV24-1 and TRBJ1-5; unclear D gene. CDR1 and CDR2 from the germline V gene are KGHDR and SFDVKD. The CDR3 runs 16 residues. V shed 6 bases and J shed 4 bases, with 18 bases lying between them. CDR3 nucleotide sequence: TGTGCCACCAGTTCCCCCTCGAGTGGGAGGAATCAGCCCCAGCATTTT. Amino acids: CATSSPSSGRNQPQHF.

This clonotype appeared many times. The chain couples TRBV7-3 to TRBJ2-1; 12 bases agree with TRBD2. CDR1 is SGHTA, CDR2 FQGTGA, per germline. This CDR3 is 14 amino acids long. V dropped 5 bases and J dropped 8; count of bases not matched to a gene: 4. This chain's CDR3 is CASSLAGGPYEQFF. Written as DNA, the CDR3 is TGTGCCAGCAGCCTAGCGGGAGGGCCTTATGAGCAGTTCTTC.

The J gene is TRBJ2-7, the V gene TRBV9; D remains unclear. CDR3 size: 14 residues. Germline assignment: CDR1 SGDLS and CDR2 YYNGEE. Trimming shortened V by 2 bases and J by 4 bases, and 13 bases separated the two germline ends. DNA for the CDR3: TGTGCCAGCAGCGTTGATAGTACCGGGTACGAGCAGTACTTC. This translates into CASSVDSTGYEQYF.

The chain combines TRBV28 with TRBJ2-3, with D unresolved. The V end was cut by 3 bases, the J end by 2 bases, with 6 bases between. Germline V gene lookup returns CDR1 MDHEN and CDR2 SYDVKM. CDR3 length: 13 amino acids. The CDR3: CASSFTDTDTQYF. The DNA for the CDR3 is TGTGCCAGCAGTTTCACAGACACAGATACGCAGTATTTT.

There are many counts of this clonotype. This chain uses TRBV28 with TRBJ2-7, with unresolved D. The CDR3 sequence is 13 residues long. Germline V gives CDR1 MDHEN, CDR2 SYDVKM. V lost 2 bases and J lost 2, with 7 bases in between. CDR3 bases: TGTGCCAGCAGTTTAGGTGGCCCCTACGAGCAGTACTTC. Encoded protein: CASSLGGPYEQYF.

The chain links TRBV29-1 to TRBJ2-2; maybe TRBD2 (6 bases). CDR3 size: 13 residues. V was pared by 5 bases and J by 7 bases, with 14 bases between. Per germline, CDR1 SQVTM and CDR2 ANQGSEA. The CDR3 sequence is CSVYGRRGGELFF. CDR3 nucleotides: TGCAGCGTTTACGGGAGAAGGGGCGGGGAGCTGTTTTTT.

This clonotype was detected ten times or more. The chain joins TRBV20-1 to TRBJ2-5, with D possibly matching TRBD1 (6 bases). In germline, CDR1 is DFQATT, CDR2 SNEGSKA (reference sequence). CDR3 length: 15 amino acids. Trimming took off 6 bases at V and 5 bases at J, with 22 bases between the two ends. The CDR3 loop is CSASRDTRHGETQYF. CDR3 bases: TGCAGTGCGAGTCGGGACACCCGCCATGGGGAGACCCAGTACTTC.

In its sample, this clonotype was seen many times. The gene calls are TRBV29-1 and TRBJ1-2, with 9 bases aligning to TRBD1. CDR1 is SQVTM, CDR2 ANQGSEA, per germline. This CDR3 comprises 13 residues. V shed 6 bases, J shed 0 bases, and the junction held 2 bases outside the gene matches. CDR3 coding DNA: TGCAGCGTGGGGACAGGGCCTAACTATGGCTACACCTTC. It codes for CSVGTGPNYGYTF.

This chain joins TRBV29-1 and TRBJ2-7; tentative D call: TRBD2 (5 bases). The CDR3 consists of 12 residues. Looked up from germline, CDR1 is SQVTM and CDR2 is ANQGSEA. Trimming stripped 3 bases from V and 2 bases from J, with 8 bases between. CDR3 protein: CSVERDTYEQYF. The CDR3 coding sequence is TGCAGCGTTGAGAGGGATACCTACGAGCAGTACTTC.

This clonotype came up a few times. The chain uses TRBV27 and TRBJ1-1, with 9 bases lining up with TRBD1. CDR1 MNHEY and CDR2 SMNVEV come from the germline V gene (reference sequence). The CDR3 length is 14 residues. V trimming: 7 bases; J trimming: 2 bases; junction bases outside the gene matches: 5. CDR3 protein: CASKHRGPNTEAFF. The CDR3 coding sequence is TGTGCCAGCAAACACAGGGGGCCAAACACTGAAGCTTTCTTT.

This clonotype was seen at least ten times. V gene TRBV29-1 combines with J gene TRBJ2-7; D possibly uses TRBD1 or TRBD2 (5 bases each). CDR1 and CDR2 (germline): SQVTM, ANQGSEA. The V end was cut by 5 bases, the J end by 0 bases, with 14 bases between. This CDR3 region has 14 residues. CDR3 sequence reads: CSVQIRDHSYEQYF. As DNA, the CDR3 is TGCAGCGTTCAGATTCGGGACCACTCCTACGAGCAGTACTTC.

J is TRBJ1-4 and V is TRBV25-1; D perhaps matches TRBD1 (6 bases). Deletions cut 5 bases from V and 7 bases from J, with 20 bases between. The CDR3 covers 16 residues. Per the germline V gene, CDR1 is MGHDK and CDR2 is SYGVNS. CDR3 sequence (DNA): TGTGCCAGCAGTCATCAACGACAGGAGGATACTGAAAAACTGTTTTTT. Protein sequence: CASSHQRQEDTEKLFF.

The rearrangement joins TRBV5-6 to TRBJ1-3; TRBD1 matches 8 bases. V was pared by 1 base and J by 7 bases, with 13 bases of the junction left unmatched. CDR1 is SGHDT, CDR2 YYEEEE, per germline. This CDR3 has 17 residues. DNA of the CDR3: TGTGCCAGCAGCTTGTTACCGAACTCGGACAGGGATAACACCATATATTTT. Amino acids: CASSLLPNSDRDNTIYF.

This clonotype showed up many times. The chain recombines TRBV5-1 with TRBJ2-7, with D uncertain. The CDR3 covers 14 residues. The V end lost 2 bases, the J end lost 0 bases, and 9 bases lay between the germline ends. Germline CDR1 and CDR2: SGHRS and YFSETQ. Here the CDR3 DNA reads TGCGCCAGCAGCTTCCTACAGAGCTCCTACGAGCAGTACTTC. It yields the protein CASSFLQSSYEQYF.

This clonotype was recorded many times. The chain links TRBV12-3 or TRBV12-4 to TRBJ2-2; weak D call: TRBD1 (6 bases). The CDR3 runs 15 residues. Trimming pared 2 bases from V and 7 bases from J, leaving 14 bases between. The CDR3 DNA follows: TGTGCCAGCAGTTTAAATGGGGGCTCTGGCGGGGAGCTGTTTTTT. Protein: CASSLNGGSGGELFF.

The chain links TRBV25-1 to TRBJ2-2, with TRBD1 matching 8 bases. This CDR3 region has 15 residues. Germline V gene sequence: CDR1 MGHDK, CDR2 SYGVNS. V lost 2 bases and J lost 6; bases outside the gene matches: 5. The CDR3 reads CASSEGQGEAGELFF. The CDR3 DNA sequence: TGTGCCAGCAGTGAAGGACAGGGTGAAGCCGGGGAGCTGTTTTTT.

There are many counts of this clonotype. This rearrangement joins TRBV12-3 or TRBV12-4 to TRBJ2-7; D unclear. V dropped 3 bases and J dropped 5 bases, with 14 bases sitting between them. The CDR3 sequence is 14 residues long. The chain's CDR3 is CASSFRAWAHEQYF. In nucleotides, the CDR3 is TGTGCCAGCAGTTTTAGGGCCTGGGCCCACGAGCAGTACTTC.

Notes on this clonotype: This may be a read error, as it is one base from a much larger clone. The V and J genes are TRBV24-1 and TRBJ2-1; TRBD2 aligns across 9 bases. There are 16 residues in the CDR3. Germline V gene data show CDR1 as KGHDR and CDR2 as SFDVKD. CDR3 sequence: CATSDAGTSRRNERFF. The CDR3 DNA is TGTGCCACCAGTGACGCCGGGACTAGCAGGCGGAATGAGCGGTTCTTC.

The chain joins TRBV30 to TRBJ1-2; no definite D call. The CDR3 totals 13 residues. The ends were cut back, 0 bases at V and 8 bases at J, with 13 bases in the middle. Per the germline V gene, CDR1 is GTSNPN and CDR2 is SVGIG (reference sequence). The CDR3 DNA is TGTGCCTGGAGTGTAGGTTACAAGGGAGGCTACACCTTC. This encodes CAWSVGYKGGYTF.